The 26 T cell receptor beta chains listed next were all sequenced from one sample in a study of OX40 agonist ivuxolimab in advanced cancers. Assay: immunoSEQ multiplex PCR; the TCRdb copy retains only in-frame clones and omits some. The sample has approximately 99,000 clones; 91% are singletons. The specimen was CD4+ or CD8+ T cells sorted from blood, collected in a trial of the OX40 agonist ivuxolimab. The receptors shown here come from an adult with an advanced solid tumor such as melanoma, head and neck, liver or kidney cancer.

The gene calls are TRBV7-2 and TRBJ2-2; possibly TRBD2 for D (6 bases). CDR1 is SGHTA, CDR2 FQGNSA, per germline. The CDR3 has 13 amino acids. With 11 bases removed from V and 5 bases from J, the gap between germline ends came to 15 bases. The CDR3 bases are TGTGCCTGGAGGGCCGGAACAACCGGGGAGCTGTTTTTT. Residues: CAWRAGTTGELFF.

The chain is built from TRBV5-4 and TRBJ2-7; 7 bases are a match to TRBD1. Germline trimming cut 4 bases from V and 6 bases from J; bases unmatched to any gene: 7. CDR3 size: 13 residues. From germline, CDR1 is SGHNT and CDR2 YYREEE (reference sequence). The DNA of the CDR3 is TGTGCCAGCAGCAAGAACGACAGGGTCGAGCAGTACTTC. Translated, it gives CASSKNDRVEQYF.

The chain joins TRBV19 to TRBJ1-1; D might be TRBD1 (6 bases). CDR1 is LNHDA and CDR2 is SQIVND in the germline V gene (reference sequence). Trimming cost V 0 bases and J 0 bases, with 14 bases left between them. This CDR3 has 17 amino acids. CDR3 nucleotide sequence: TGTGCCAGTAGTATAGATCCCCGGGGGCGAATGAACACTGAAGCTTTCTTT. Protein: CASSIDPRGRMNTEAFF.

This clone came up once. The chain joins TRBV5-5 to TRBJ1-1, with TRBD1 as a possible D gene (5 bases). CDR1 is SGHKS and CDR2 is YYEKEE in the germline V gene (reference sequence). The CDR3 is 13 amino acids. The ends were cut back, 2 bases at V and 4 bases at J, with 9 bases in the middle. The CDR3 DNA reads TGTGCCAGCAGCTTAGCCGGGGCCACTGAAGCTTTCTTT. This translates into CASSLAGATEAFF.

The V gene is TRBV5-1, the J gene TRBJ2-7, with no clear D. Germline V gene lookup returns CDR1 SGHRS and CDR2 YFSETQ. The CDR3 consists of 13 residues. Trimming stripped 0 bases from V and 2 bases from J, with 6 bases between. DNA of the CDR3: TGCGCCAGCAGCTTGGCTCAGCCCTACGAGCAGTACTTC. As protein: CASSLAQPYEQYF.

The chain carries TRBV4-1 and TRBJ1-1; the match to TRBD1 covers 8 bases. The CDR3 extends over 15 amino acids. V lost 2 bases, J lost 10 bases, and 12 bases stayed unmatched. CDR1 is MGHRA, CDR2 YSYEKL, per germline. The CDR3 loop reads CASSQSGAGGYGAFF. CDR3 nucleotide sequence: TGCGCCAGCAGCCAATCGGGGGCAGGGGGCTATGGAGCTTTCTTT.

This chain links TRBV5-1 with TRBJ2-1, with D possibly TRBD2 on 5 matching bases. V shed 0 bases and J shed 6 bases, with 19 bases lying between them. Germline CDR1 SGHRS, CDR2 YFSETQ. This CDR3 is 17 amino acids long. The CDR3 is CASSLARGSPGVNEQFF. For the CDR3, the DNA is TGCGCCAGCAGCTTGGCCCGGGGAAGCCCTGGGGTCAATGAGCAGTTCTTC.

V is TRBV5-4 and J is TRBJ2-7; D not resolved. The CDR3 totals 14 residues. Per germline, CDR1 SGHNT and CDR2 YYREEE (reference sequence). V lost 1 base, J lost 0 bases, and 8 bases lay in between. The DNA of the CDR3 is TGTGCCAGCAGCTTGTTTGGTAGCTCCTACGAGCAGTACTTC. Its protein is CASSLFGSSYEQYF. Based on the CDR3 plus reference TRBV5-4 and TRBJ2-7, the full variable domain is ETGVTQSPTHLIKTRGQQVTLRCSSQSGHNTVSWYQQALGQGPQFIFQYYREEENGRGNFPPRFSGLQFPNYSSELNVNALELDDSALYLCASSLFGSSYEQYFGPGTRLTVT.

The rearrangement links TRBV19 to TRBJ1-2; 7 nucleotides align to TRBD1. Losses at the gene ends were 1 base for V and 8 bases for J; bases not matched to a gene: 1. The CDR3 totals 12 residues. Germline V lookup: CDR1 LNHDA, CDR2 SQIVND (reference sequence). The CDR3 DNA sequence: TGTGCCAGTAGTATAGGACAGGGAGGCTACACCTTC. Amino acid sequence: CASSIGQGGYTF.

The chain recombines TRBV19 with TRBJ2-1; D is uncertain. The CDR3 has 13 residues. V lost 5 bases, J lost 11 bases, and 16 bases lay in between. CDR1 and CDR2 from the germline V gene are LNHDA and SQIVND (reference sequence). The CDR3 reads CASSEDSLAKQFF. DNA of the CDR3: TGTGCCAGTAGTGAGGATTCGTTGGCGAAGCAGTTCTTC.

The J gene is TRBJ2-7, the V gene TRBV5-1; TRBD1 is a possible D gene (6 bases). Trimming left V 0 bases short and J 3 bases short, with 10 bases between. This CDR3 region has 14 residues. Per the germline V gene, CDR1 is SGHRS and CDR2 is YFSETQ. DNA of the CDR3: TGCGCCAGCAGCTTGGGACAGGAATTCTACGAGCAGTACTTC. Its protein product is CASSLGQEFYEQYF.

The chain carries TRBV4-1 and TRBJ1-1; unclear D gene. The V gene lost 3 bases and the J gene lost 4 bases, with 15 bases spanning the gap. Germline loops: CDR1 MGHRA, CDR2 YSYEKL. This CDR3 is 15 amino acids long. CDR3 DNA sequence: TGCGCCAGCAGCCAGCACGAGGAGATTGGCACTGAAGCTTTCTTT. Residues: CASSQHEEIGTEAFF.

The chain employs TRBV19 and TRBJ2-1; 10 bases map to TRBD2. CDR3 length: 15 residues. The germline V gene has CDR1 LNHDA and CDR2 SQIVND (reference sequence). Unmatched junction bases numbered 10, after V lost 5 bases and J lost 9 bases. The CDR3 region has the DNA TGTGCCAGTAGTTTGGAGCGGGGGGGCCTGGGTGAGCAGTTCTTC. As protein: CASSLERGGLGEQFF.

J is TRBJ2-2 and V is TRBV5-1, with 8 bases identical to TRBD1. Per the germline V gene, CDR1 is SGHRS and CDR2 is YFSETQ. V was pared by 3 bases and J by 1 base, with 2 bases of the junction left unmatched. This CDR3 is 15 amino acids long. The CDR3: CASSSGGWNTGELFF. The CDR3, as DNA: TGCGCCAGCAGCTCAGGGGGCTGGAACACCGGGGAGCTGTTTTTT.

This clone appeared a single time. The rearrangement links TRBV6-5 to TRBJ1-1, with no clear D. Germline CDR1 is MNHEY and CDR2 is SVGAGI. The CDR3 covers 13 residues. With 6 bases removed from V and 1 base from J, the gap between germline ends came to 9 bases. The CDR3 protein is CASREAGNTEAFF. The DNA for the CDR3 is TGTGCCAGCAGAGAGGCGGGGAACACTGAAGCTTTCTTT.

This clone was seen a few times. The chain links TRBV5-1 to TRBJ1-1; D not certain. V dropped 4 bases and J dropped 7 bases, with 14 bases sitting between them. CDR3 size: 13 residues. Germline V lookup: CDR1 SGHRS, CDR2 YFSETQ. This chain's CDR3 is CASSPLAGGEAFF. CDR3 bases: TGCGCCAGCAGCCCGCTGGCGGGCGGTGAAGCTTTCTTT. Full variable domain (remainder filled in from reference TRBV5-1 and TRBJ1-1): KAGVTQTPRYLIKTRGQQVTLSCSPISGHRSVSWYQQTPGQGLQFLFEYFSETQRNKGNFPGRFSGRQFSNSRSEMNVSTLELGDSALYLCASSPLAGGEAFFGQGTRLTVV.

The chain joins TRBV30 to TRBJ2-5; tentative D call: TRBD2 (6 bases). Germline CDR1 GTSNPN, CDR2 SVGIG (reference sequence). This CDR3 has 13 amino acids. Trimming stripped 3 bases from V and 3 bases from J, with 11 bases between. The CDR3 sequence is CAWSRGLEETQYF. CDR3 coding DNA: TGTGCCTGGAGCCGGGGGTTGGAAGAGACCCAGTACTTC.

The CDR3 DNA sequence: TGTGCCAGCAGCCCCCTGACAGGGGGCGGTTACGAGCAGTACTTC. It specifies CASSPLTGGGYEQYF. The J gene is TRBJ2-5, the V gene TRBV21-1; the listed D gene, TRBD1, was not tested against the DNA. The J call may be in error: the DNA end matches TRBJ2-7 better. TRBV21-1 is recorded as a pseudogene. This CDR3 comprises 15 residues.

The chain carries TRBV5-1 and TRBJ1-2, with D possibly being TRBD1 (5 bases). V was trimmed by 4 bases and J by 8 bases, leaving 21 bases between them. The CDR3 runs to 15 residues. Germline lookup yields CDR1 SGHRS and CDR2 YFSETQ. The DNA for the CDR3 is TGCGCCAGCAGCATAACGGGACTCGATATGCAGGGCTACACCTTC. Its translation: CASSITGLDMQGYTF.

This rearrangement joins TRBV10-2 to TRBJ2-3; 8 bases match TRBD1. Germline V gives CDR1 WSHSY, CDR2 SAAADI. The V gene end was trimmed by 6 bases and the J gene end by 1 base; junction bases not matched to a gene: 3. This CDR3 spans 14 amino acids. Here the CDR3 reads CASRSTGGTDTQYF. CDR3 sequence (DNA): TGCGCCAGCAGATCGACAGGGGGCACAGATACGCAGTATTTT.

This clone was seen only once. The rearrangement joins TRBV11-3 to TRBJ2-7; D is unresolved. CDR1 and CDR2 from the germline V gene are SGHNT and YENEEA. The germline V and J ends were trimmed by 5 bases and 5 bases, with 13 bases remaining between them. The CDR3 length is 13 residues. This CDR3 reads CASSPPSRDEQYF. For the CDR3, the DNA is TGTGCCAGCAGCCCCCCGAGTAGGGACGAGCAGTACTTC.

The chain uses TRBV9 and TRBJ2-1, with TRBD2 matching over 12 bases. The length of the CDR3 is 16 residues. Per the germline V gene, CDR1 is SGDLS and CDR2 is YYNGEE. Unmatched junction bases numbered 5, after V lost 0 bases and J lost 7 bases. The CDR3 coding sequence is TGTGCCAGCAGCGTAGACCCTAGCGGGGGGGCAAATGAGCAGTTCTTC. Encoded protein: CASSVDPSGGANEQFF.

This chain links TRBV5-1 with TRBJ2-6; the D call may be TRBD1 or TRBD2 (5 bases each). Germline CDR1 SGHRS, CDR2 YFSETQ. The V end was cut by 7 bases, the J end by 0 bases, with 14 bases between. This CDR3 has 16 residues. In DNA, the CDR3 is TGCGCCAGCGGAACGGGACCTCACTCTGGGGCCAACGTCCTGACTTTC. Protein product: CASGTGPHSGANVLTF.

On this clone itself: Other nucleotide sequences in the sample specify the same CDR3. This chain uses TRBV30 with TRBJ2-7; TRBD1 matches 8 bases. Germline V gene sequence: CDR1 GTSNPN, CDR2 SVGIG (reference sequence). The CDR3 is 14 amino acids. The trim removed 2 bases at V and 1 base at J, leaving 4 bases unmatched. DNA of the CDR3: TGTGCCTGGAGTACCGGACAGGGTTCCTACGAGCAGTACTTC. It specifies CAWSTGQGSYEQYF.

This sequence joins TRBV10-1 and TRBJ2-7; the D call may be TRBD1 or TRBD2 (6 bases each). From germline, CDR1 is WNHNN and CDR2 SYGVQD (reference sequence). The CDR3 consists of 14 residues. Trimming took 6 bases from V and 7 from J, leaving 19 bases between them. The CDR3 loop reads CASSPGDSTGEQYF. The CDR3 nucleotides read TGCGCCAGCAGCCCAGGGGACTCGACGGGGGAGCAGTACTTC.

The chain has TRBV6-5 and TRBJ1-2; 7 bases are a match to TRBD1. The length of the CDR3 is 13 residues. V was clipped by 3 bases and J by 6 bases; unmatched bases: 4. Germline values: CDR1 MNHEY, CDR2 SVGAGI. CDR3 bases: TGTGCCAGCAGTTATCGACAGGGACATGGCTACACCTTC. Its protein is CASSYRQGHGYTF.